This T cell receptor (beta chain) was sequenced in a study of multiple sclerosis patients with progressive multifocal leukoencephalopathy (dated by TCRdb to the late 2010s). Background on the whole study: Peripheral T and B cells were examined in MS patients who went on to develop PML (4 under natalizumab, 1 after alemtuzumab) as well as in treated patients who did not. Two natalizumab-treated patients who later developed PML were followed longitudinally from before therapy through 6 and 12 months to PML onset. The goal of the study was to detect any JC virus-specific or public T-cell expansions that arose at the time of PML onset.

The time point label, read with the paper, signifies: around 13 months of natalizumab therapy. Reading the label with the study, this specimen's treatment or condition is: on natalizumab therapy at sampling. The controls were a few MS patients treated with natalizumab who did not develop PML and who were sampled longitudinally. Interferon beta had previously been received by all listed patients, and all PML patients were female. Blood samples for T1 were taken at 6 months of natalizumab therapy, and blood samples for T2 were taken at 12 months of natalizumab therapy. Ficoll-Hypaque density gradient centrifugation was used to isolate peripheral blood mononuclear cells. Using the immunoSEQ two-step multiplex PCR at survey-level depth, TRB CDR3 regions were amplified from genomic DNA. Each PCR was spiked with synthetic inline TR CDR3 controls spanning all V-J pairings to estimate template counts and remove amplification bias. Reads went through processing to reduce amplification and sequencing bias, and quantification was done against synthetic TR CDR3 analogs. As for the original processing: In ImmunoSEQ Analyzer, raw data were processed so that out-of-frame sequences and CDR3s with stop codons were removed, with gene names following IMGT nomenclature. Normalized Shannon entropy, defined as 1 minus Pielou's evenness, served as the summary measure of repertoire diversity. Only TRB sequences sharing the V gene, the J gene and the CDR3 were counted as identical. Public PML clonotypes were defined as CDR3s shared by two or more PML-onset samples but absent from earlier samples, from controls, and from public databases. Positional CDR3 amino acid composition was analyzed in Skylign with the observed count method. Here the immuneACCESS table is served through TCRdb, limited to in-frame sequences with V and J called. Missing clones are a known gap in these copies; in checked studies unresolved V genes cover under half, and the rest lacks a known reason. For V, J and clone size, that table is used; D and trimming come from the DNA. The sample yields fewer than 35,000 clones; 90% were counted once. The leading ten clones occupy 1.3% of the sample.

Results the study describes overall, beyond this receptor: Only PML patients had TRB clones above 0.5% frequency, but the clones expanded at PML onset were already present before and during natalizumab therapy. Analysis was restricted to peripheral blood, although for natalizumab-associated PML, cerebrospinal fluid or brain lymphocytes might be more informative. No common TRBV or TRBJ gene usage or preferential TRBV-TRBJ pairings were detected when PML developed. Because of the small, descriptive cohort, whether findings reflect JC virus infection or general immunocompromise remained unclear. Lower normalized Shannon entropy suggested less diverse TRB repertoires in most PML patients, whereas the natalizumab-treated controls showed values near 1.

With respect to this clone: Its binding antigen is unknown. Base qualities were left out, and no much larger clone turns up one base away.

This sequence originates from a human donor with multiple sclerosis. The sequenced sample was PBMCs, obtained from a patient treated with natalizumab.

CDR3 sequence: CASSSQSVSYNEQFF. In nucleotides, the sequence is TGTGCCAGCTCATCCCAGAGTGTGTCCTACAATGAGCAGTTCTTC. Recombination connected TRBV18 to TRBJ2-1, with the D gene too uncertain to name. The CDR3 holds 15 amino acids from the cysteine to the phenylalanine. The retained sequence is limited to the CDR3, 45 bases, with the frame set at the first base. The germline V gene encodes CDR1 KGHSH and CDR2 LQKENI. Relative to germline, V is 5 bases shorter and J is 1 base shorter, with 12 bases between their ends.